This T cell receptor beta chain was documented in a study of T cells after yellow fever vaccination. Study results and caveats: Most clones from primary vaccination resurfaced after the booster (nearly 97% CD4, about 91% CD8). Compared with primary, the secondary response was weaker and peaked at day 5, not 15. Researchers cautioned that FACS-sorted repertoires could harbor abundant clonotypes contaminating from the bulk population.

Details on this clonotype: Its antigen remains unknown.

V lost 5 bases to trimming and J lost 0 bases, with 13 bases between them. The CDR3 spans 14 residues. Germline V gene sequence: CDR1 SQVTM, CDR2 ANQGSEA. Template switching with 5'RACE generated the TCR cDNA and added a universal primer site and UMIs. MiXCR was run by TCRdb on the 5' RACE reads, yielding one entry per CDR3 protein. The table records 550,000 to 750,000 distinct CDR3 sequences, less than 15% of them present only once. The chain couples TRBV29-1 to TRBJ2-5; D gene ambiguous. Sample: PBMCs, taken on the day of the yellow fever booster vaccination. This clonotype was obtained from a man aged 30 to 45 who received the YFV17D yellow fever vaccine. In DNA form, the CDR3 reads TGCAGCGTTTTGGTCACACGGAACCAAGAGACCCAGTACTTC. It codes for CSVLVTRNQETQYF. Filled out from reference TRBV29-1 and TRBJ2-5, the complete variable domain reads SAVISQKPSRDICQRGTSLTIQCQVDSQVTMMFWYRQQPGQSLTLIATANQGSEATYESGFVIDKFPISRPNLTFSTLTVSNMSPEDSSIYLCSVLVTRNQETQYFGPGTRLLVL.